The 23 T cell receptor beta chains in this list originate from one sample, sequenced in a study of blood T cell repertoires in COVID-19. Repertoires were generated with immunoSEQ multiplex PCR, while TCRdb's copy carries only in-frame clones and drops some. The sample carries 400,000 or so clones, 85% to 90% recorded once. The sequenced material came from PBMCs or T cells enriched from blood (not recorded which). The source is a man younger than 40 who had recovered from COVID-19.

CDR3: CASSNRGSENIQYF. The CDR3 nucleotides are TGTGCCAGCAGCAATAGGGGATCCGAAAACATTCAGTACTTC. The chain employs TRBV11-1 and TRBJ2-4; possibly TRBD1 for D (5 bases). CDR3 length: 14 residues. Germline CDR1 is SGHAT and CDR2 is FQDESV (reference sequence). The V end was cut by 5 bases, the J end by 5 bases, with 13 bases between.

V gene TRBV2 combines with J gene TRBJ1-1; D gene uncertain. Germline assignment: CDR1 SNHLY and CDR2 FYNNEI. This CDR3 comprises 12 residues. Trimming took 6 bases from V and 6 from J, leaving 11 bases between them. CDR3 sequence (DNA): TGTGCCAGCAGACTAGACGGCCCTGAAGCTTTCTTT. Its translation: CASRLDGPEAFF.

A note on this clone: At one of its ends the junction is not consistent with the germline gene, which may arise from a read error. The rearrangement links TRBV7-8 to TRBJ2-1; D is unresolved. CDR3 size: 13 residues. Per germline, CDR1 SGHVS and CDR2 FQNEAQ. CDR3 protein: CASSLGHYYEQFF. The CDR3 bases are TGTGCCAGCAGCTTAGGTCACTACTATGAGCAGTTCTTC.

The chain uses TRBV11-2 and TRBJ1-3, with D perhaps TRBD1 (5 bases). Trimming took off 0 bases at V and 0 bases at J, with 18 bases between the two ends. Germline CDR1 SGHAT, CDR2 FQNNGV. The CDR3 is 19 amino acids. In DNA form, the CDR3 reads TGTGCCAGCAGCTTAGAAGTGATGCTGGGGGGTCCCTCTGGAAACACCATATATTTT. It specifies CASSLEVMLGGPSGNTIYF.

Only one count was recorded for this clone. This chain links TRBV27 with TRBJ2-7; 11 bases map to TRBD2. Germline V CDR1 and CDR2: MNHEY, SMNVEV (reference sequence). J was trimmed by 6 bases and V by 7 bases; bases with no gene match: 5. The CDR3 spans 13 residues. The CDR3 loop reads CASTGSGRVEQYF. The CDR3 nucleotides are TGTGCCAGCACCGGTAGCGGGAGGGTCGAGCAGTACTTC.

The CDR3 is CASTPLAGGTGELFF. CDR3 in DNA: TGTGCCAGCACCCCCCTGGCGGGAGGGACCGGGGAGCTGTTTTTT. The chain carries TRBV7-2 and TRBJ2-2; 9 nucleotides align to TRBD2. The germline V gene encodes CDR1 SGHTA and CDR2 FQGNSA. The J segment lost 5 bases and the V segment lost 7 bases, leaving 8 bases of the junction unmatched. This CDR3 has 15 residues.

The V and J genes are TRBV10-2 and TRBJ1-5, with D unresolved. V was clipped by 1 base and J by 6 bases, with 13 bases between them. The CDR3 has 15 amino acids. The germline CDR1 and CDR2 sequences are WSHSY and SAAADI. CDR3 region: CASSELGVGSQPQHF. The CDR3 nucleotides read TGCGCCAGCAGTGAGTTAGGCGTGGGGAGTCAGCCCCAGCATTTT.

This clone has only one observation. The chain couples TRBV27 to TRBJ2-2; TRBD2 matches 7 bases. In germline, CDR1 is MNHEY, CDR2 SMNVEV (reference sequence). The CDR3 contains 16 residues. The V gene end was trimmed by 2 bases and the J gene end by 2 bases; junction bases not matched to a gene: 5. CDR3 loop: CASSLGTTENTGELFF. CDR3 bases: TGTGCCAGCAGTTTAGGGACTACCGAAAACACCGGGGAGCTGTTTTTT.

The gene calls are TRBV14 and TRBJ2-1; no definite D call. Germline V gene data show CDR1 as SGHDN and CDR2 as FVKESK. This CDR3 is built from 12 residues. Trimming left V 0 bases short and J 7 bases short, with 4 bases between. The CDR3 loop reads CASSQDRNEQFF. Here the CDR3 DNA reads TGTGCCAGCAGCCAAGACAGAAATGAGCAGTTCTTC. Variable domain in full (rest from reference TRBV14 and TRBJ2-1): EAGVTQFPSHSVIEKGQTVTLRCDPISGHDNLYWYRRVMGKEIKFLLHFVKESKQDESGMPNNRFLAERTGGTYSTLKVQPAELEDSGVYFCASSQDRNEQFFGPGTRLTVL.

The chain couples TRBV28 to TRBJ1-1, with 9 bases fitting TRBD1. The CDR3 extends over 14 amino acids. Germline trimming cut 3 bases from V and 7 bases from J; bases unmatched to any gene: 6. The germline gives CDR1 MDHEN, CDR2 SYDVKM. This CDR3 is CASSLLGQGNEAFF. The CDR3, as DNA: TGTGCCAGCAGTTTGTTGGGACAGGGAAATGAAGCTTTCTTT.

The rearrangement links TRBV4-1 to TRBJ2-4; 11 nucleotides line up with TRBD2. From germline, CDR1 is MGHRA and CDR2 YSYEKL. Trimming took 0 bases from V and 9 from J; bases not matched to a gene: 4. The CDR3 has 15 residues. The CDR3 loop reads CASSQDLAGGFIQYF. The DNA for the CDR3 is TGCGCCAGCAGCCAAGATCTAGCGGGAGGTTTCATTCAGTACTTC.

The CDR3 loop is CSFGQDGYTF. For the CDR3, the DNA is TGCAGCTTTGGACAGGATGGCTACACCTTC. The chain uses TRBV29-1 and TRBJ1-2, with 7 bases that match TRBD1. Germline V CDR1 and CDR2: SQVTM, ANQGSEA. This CDR3 has 10 residues. Unmatched junction bases numbered 3, after V lost 8 bases and J lost 6 bases.

DNA for the CDR3: TGTGCCAGCAGCTCCCCTCAAAGGAGCTCCTACAATGAGCAGTTCTTC. Translated, it gives CASSSPQRSSYNEQFF. The V gene is TRBV7-8, the J gene TRBJ2-1; D gene ambiguous. Germline lookup yields CDR1 SGHVS and CDR2 FQNEAQ. This CDR3 contains 16 residues. Between the trimmed V and J ends, which lost 4 bases and 0 bases, there was a span of 13 bases.

The CDR3 sequence: CASMLTGVGAYEQYF. CDR3 nucleotides: TGTGCCAGCATGCTTACAGGGGTGGGGGCCTACGAGCAGTACTTC. The chain couples TRBV6-5 to TRBJ2-7; 7 nucleotides line up with TRBD1. Germline CDR1 is MNHEY and CDR2 is SVGAGI. V lost 7 bases to trimming and J lost 2 bases; unmatched junction nucleotides: 11. The CDR3 runs to 15 residues.

The V call is TRBV10-2, the J call TRBJ2-2; 9 positions agree with TRBD1. CDR3 length equals 16 residues. Germline V gene lookup returns CDR1 WSHSY and CDR2 SAAADI. With 5 bases clipped from V and 6 bases from J, the junction kept 10 bases outside the gene matches. In DNA, the CDR3 is TGCGCCAGCAGTCGCCCGGGACAGGGTAGTCCCGGGGAGCTGTTTTTT. Encoded protein: CASSRPGQGSPGELFF.

This clone was seen a handful of times. V is TRBV7-2 and J is TRBJ2-3, with TRBD1 matching 8 bases. Trimming at V came to 10 bases and at J to 2 bases, leaving 8 bases not matched to a gene. Germline lookup yields CDR1 SGHTA and CDR2 FQGNSA. CDR3 length: 14 amino acids. The CDR3: CATRAGGPTDTQYF. The CDR3 bases are TGTGCCACCAGGGCAGGGGGCCCCACAGATACGCAGTATTTT.

The gene calls are TRBV10-2 and TRBJ1-2, with a weak D call TRBD1 (5 bases). Trimming pared 5 bases from V and 4 bases from J, leaving 14 bases between. The CDR3 totals 14 residues. CDR1 is WSHSY, CDR2 SAAADI, per germline. This CDR3 reads CASSPQLRGYGYTF. The CDR3 nucleotides are TGCGCCAGCAGTCCCCAGCTAAGGGGCTATGGCTACACCTTC.

In the case of this clone: The same CDR3 arises from other DNA sequences in this sample as well. This chain links TRBV4-1 with TRBJ2-7; D is perhaps TRBD2 (5 bases). Trimming removed 0 bases at V and 7 bases at J, with 10 bases between. The CDR3 totals 13 residues. The germline CDR1 and CDR2 sequences are MGHRA and YSYEKL. The CDR3 reads CASSQDPGWEQYF. CDR3 bases: TGCGCCAGCAGCCAAGATCCGGGGTGGGAGCAGTACTTC.

The chain has TRBV27 and TRBJ2-1; TRBD2 matches at 7 bases. There are 16 residues in the CDR3. CDR1 and CDR2 (germline): MNHEY, SMNVEV (reference sequence). Losses at the gene ends were 2 bases for V and 5 bases for J; bases not matched to a gene: 9. CDR3 residues: CASSLKAGETDNEQFF. The CDR3 DNA reads TGTGCCAGCAGTTTAAAGGCGGGGGAAACCGACAATGAGCAGTTCTTC.

The rearrangement links TRBV6-1 to TRBJ2-7; TRBD1 aligns across 10 bases. The germline V gene has CDR1 MNHNS and CDR2 SASEGT. Trimming took 0 bases from V and 4 from J; bases not matched to a gene: 3. The CDR3 totals 15 residues. The CDR3 region is CASSEAGTGEYEQYF. The CDR3 DNA reads as TGTGCCAGCAGTGAAGCCGGGACAGGGGAGTACGAGCAGTACTTC.

The chain links TRBV29-1 to TRBJ2-5, with D tentatively TRBD1 (6 bases). Trimming cost V 5 bases and J 4 bases, with 14 bases left between them. The CDR3 covers 13 residues. The germline V gene encodes CDR1 SQVTM and CDR2 ANQGSEA. The CDR3 loop is CSVRPGQLETQYF. The DNA for the CDR3 is TGCAGCGTTCGCCCGGGACAACTAGAGACCCAGTACTTC.

This chain uses TRBV7-8 with TRBJ2-7; D may be TRBD2 (6 bases). Germline lookup yields CDR1 SGHVS and CDR2 FQNEAQ. This CDR3 is built from 16 residues. The V end was cut by 1 base, the J end by 2 bases, with 15 bases between. The CDR3, as DNA: TGTGCCAGCAGCTTAGAAAGGCTAGCGAACCCCTACGAGCAGTACTTC. This sequence encodes CASSLERLANPYEQYF.

This chain links TRBV28 with TRBJ1-3, with D possibly matching TRBD1 (6 bases). The germline gives CDR1 MDHEN, CDR2 SYDVKM. This CDR3 is 11 amino acids long. V was cut by 6 bases and J by 7 bases, with 7 bases left in between. CDR3 DNA sequence: TGTGCCAGCAGGAGGGGGAACACCATATATTTT. Translated: CASRRGNTIYF. The full variable domain, in which reference TRBV28 and TRBJ1-3 provide the parts outside the CDR3, is DVKVTQSSRYLVKRTGEKVFLECVQDMDHENMFWYRQDPGLGLRLIYFSYDVKMKEKGDIPEGYSVSREKKERFSLILESASTNQTSMYLCASRRGNTIYFGEGSWLTVV.